The clone carrying this T cell receptor beta chain was found once. The data were obtained in a study of blood T cell repertoires in COVID-19. Study summary: Donors in the United States, Italy and Spain gave samples during acute or convalescent COVID-19. PBMCs, B-cell-depleted T cells, or T cells were the source of the cDNA or gDNA that made up the material.

Some clones are missing from TCRdb's copy, which holds only in-frame ones; the method was immunoSEQ multiplex PCR. The sample shows some 150,000 clones, approximately 80% of them seen only once. This clonotype originated in a man aged 60-69 years with active or convalescent COVID-19. The sample comprised peripheral blood.

The CDR3 loop reads CASSLGTGYNEQFF. DNA for the CDR3: TGTGCCAGCAGCTTGGGAACAGGCTACAATGAGCAGTTCTTC. V is TRBV5-5 and J is TRBJ2-1, with D perhaps TRBD1 (5 bases). The CDR3 extends over 14 amino acids. V was trimmed by 0 bases and J by 3 bases, leaving 7 bases between them. Germline lookup yields CDR1 SGHKS and CDR2 YYEKEE (reference sequence).